A single T cell receptor beta chain is shown here with its context. Its antigen is as yet unknown. Every sorted population was more than 95% pure. The entry originates in a study of beta chain features in type 1 diabetes. Study summary: Patient and healthy donor groups were alike in age, gender and cell yields. General study results and limits: Compared to healthy donors, patients appeared to have naive, central memory and Treg TCRB repertoires that were more alike.

The isolated RNA, all of it, was reverse transcribed, so expressed TCRB transcripts were what got sequenced. The read count averaged approximately 3.3 million across naive, central memory and regulatory T cell samples. TCRdb's copy holds only in-frame clones and misses some; the assay was immunoSEQ multiplex PCR. This table holds around 250,000 clones, 25% to 30% found once. In germline, CDR1 is MNHEY, CDR2 SMNVEV (reference sequence). The CDR3 contains 15 residues. After removal of 2 bases from V and 3 bases from J, the junction contained 4 bases not matched to a gene. The rearrangement uses TRBV27 and TRBJ2-7; 10 bases agree with TRBD2. What was sequenced was central memory CD4+ T cells from blood. The sequence derives from a man aged 25 to 40 in good health. The CDR3 DNA follows: TGTGCCAGCAGTTTAGAACCTAGCGGGGGCTACGAGCAGTACTTC. Amino acid sequence: CASSLEPSGGYEQYF.